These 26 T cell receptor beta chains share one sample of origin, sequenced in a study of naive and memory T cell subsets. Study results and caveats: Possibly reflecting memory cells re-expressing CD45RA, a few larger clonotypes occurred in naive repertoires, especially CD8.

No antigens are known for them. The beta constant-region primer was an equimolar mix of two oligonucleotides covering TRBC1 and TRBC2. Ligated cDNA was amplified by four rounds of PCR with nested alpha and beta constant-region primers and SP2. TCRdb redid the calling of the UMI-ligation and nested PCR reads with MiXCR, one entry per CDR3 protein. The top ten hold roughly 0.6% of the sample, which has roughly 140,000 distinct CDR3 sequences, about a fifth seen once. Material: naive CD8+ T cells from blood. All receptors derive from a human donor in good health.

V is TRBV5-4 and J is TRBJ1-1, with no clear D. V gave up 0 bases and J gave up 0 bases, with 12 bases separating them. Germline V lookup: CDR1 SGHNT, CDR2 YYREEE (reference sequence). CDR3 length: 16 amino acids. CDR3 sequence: CASSLEGRWVNTEAFF. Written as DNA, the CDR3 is TGTGCCAGCAGCTTGGAAGGCCGGTGGGTGAACACTGAAGCTTTCTTT.

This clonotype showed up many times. CDR3: CASSLPGGEQYF. In nucleotides, the CDR3 is TGTGCCAGCAGTTTACCGGGTGGCGAGCAGTACTTC. This chain links TRBV28 with TRBJ2-7; D uncertain. Trimming shortened V by 2 bases and J by 6 bases, and 8 bases separated the two germline ends. CDR3 length equals 12 residues. CDR1 is MDHEN, CDR2 SYDVKM, per germline.

The CDR3 nucleotides are TGTGCCAGCAGTTTCACAATTACGTCGGGGAGGGACGAGCAGTACTTC. This codes for CASSFTITSGRDEQYF. The chain combines TRBV12-3 or TRBV12-4 with TRBJ2-7, with 7 bases aligning to TRBD2. V trimming: 3 bases; J trimming: 5 bases; junction bases outside the gene matches: 13. This CDR3 contains 16 residues.

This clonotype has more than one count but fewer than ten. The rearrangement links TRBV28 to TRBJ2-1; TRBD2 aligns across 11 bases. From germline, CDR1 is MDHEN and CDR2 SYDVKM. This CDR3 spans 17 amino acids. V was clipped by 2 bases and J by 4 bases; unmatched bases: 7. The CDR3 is CASSLGAGLAEYNEQFF. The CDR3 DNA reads TGTGCCAGCAGTTTAGGCGCGGGACTAGCGGAATACAATGAGCAGTTCTTC.

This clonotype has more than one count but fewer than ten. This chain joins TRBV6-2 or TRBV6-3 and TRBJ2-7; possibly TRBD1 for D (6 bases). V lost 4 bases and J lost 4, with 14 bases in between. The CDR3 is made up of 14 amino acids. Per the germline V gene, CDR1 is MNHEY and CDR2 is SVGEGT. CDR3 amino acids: CASSLGHGGYEQYF. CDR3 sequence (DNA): TGTGCCAGCAGTTTGGGACACGGCGGGTACGAGCAGTACTTC.

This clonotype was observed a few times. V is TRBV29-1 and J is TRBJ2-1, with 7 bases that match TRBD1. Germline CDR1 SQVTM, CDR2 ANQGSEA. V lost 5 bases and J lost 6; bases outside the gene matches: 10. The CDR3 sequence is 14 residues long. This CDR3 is CSVPDRQVGNEQFF. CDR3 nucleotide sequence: TGCAGCGTTCCGGACAGGCAGGTCGGCAATGAGCAGTTCTTC.

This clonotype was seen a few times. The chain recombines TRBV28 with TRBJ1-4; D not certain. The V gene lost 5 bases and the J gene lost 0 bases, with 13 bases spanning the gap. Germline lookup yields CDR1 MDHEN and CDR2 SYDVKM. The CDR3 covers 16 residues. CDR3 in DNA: TGTGCCAGCAGTCACCGTGTCCCGGCAACTAATGAAAAACTGTTTTTT. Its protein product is CASSHRVPATNEKLFF.

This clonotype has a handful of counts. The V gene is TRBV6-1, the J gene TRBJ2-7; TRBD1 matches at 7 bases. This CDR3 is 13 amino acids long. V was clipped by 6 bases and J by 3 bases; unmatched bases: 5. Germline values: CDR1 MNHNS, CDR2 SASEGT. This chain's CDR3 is CASRPWDSYEQYF. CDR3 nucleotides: TGTGCCAGCAGACCATGGGACAGCTACGAGCAGTACTTC.

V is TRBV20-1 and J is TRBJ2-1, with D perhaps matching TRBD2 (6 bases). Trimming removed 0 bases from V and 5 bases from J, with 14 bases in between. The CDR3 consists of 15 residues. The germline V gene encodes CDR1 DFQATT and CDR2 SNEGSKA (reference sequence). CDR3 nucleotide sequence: TGCAGTGCTAGAGATTTCGGGACTCGACACAATGAGCAGTTCTTC. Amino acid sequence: CSARDFGTRHNEQFF.

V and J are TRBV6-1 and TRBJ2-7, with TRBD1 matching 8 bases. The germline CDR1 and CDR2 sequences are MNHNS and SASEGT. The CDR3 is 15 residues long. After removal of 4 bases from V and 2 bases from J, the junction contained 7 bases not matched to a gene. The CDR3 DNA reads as TGTGCCAGCAGTGGGAGGACAGGGACCCCCTACGAGCAGTACTTC. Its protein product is CASSGRTGTPYEQYF.

CDR3 residues: CASSYTGTEAFF. DNA of the CDR3: TGTGCCAGCAGTTACACAGGGACGGAAGCTTTCTTT. V and J are TRBV6-5 and TRBJ1-1; tentatively, D is TRBD1 (6 bases). This CDR3 region has 12 residues. Trimming shortened V by 2 bases and J by 8 bases, and 9 bases separated the two germline ends. The germline V gene has CDR1 MNHEY and CDR2 SVGAGI.

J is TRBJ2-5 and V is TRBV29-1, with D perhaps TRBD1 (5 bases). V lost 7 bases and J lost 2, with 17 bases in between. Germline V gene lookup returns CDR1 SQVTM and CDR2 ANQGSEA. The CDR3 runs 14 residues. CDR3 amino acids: CSGGHSITQETQYF. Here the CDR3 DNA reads TGCAGCGGAGGACACAGCATCACGCAAGAGACCCAGTACTTC. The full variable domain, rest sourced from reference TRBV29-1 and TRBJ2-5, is SAVISQKPSRDICQRGTSLTIQCQVDSQVTMMFWYRQQPGQSLTLIATANQGSEATYESGFVIDKFPISRPNLTFSTLTVSNMSPEDSSIYLCSGGHSITQETQYFGPGTRLLVL.

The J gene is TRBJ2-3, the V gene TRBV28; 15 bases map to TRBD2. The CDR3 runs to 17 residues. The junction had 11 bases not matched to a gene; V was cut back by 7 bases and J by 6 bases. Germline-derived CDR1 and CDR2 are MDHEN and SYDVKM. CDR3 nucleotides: TGTGCCAGCACCGAAGCGGGACTAGCGGGAGGAGGGGATACGCAGTATTTT. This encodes CASTEAGLAGGGDTQYF.

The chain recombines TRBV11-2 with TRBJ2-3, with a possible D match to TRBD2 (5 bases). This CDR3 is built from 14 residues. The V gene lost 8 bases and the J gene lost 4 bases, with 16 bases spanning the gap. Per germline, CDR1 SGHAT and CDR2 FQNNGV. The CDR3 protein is CASVAGVVADTQYF. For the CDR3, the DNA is TGTGCCAGCGTGGCGGGCGTAGTCGCAGATACGCAGTATTTT.

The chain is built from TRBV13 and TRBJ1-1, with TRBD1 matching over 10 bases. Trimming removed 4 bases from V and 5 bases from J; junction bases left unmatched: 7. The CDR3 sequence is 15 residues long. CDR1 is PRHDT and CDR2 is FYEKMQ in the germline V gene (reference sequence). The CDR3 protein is CASSSRGQGRTEAFF. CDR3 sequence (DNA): TGTGCCAGCAGCTCGCGGGGACAGGGGAGGACTGAAGCTTTCTTT.

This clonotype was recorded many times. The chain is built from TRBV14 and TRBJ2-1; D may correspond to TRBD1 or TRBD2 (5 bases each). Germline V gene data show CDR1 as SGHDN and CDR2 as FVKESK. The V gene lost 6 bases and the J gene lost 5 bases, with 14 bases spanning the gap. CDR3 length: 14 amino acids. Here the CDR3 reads CASRGPTTNNEQFF. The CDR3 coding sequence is TGTGCCAGCAGGGGACCGACCACCAACAATGAGCAGTTCTTC. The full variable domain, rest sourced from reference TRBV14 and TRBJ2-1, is EAGVTQFPSHSVIEKGQTVTLRCDPISGHDNLYWYRRVMGKEIKFLLHFVKESKQDESGMPNNRFLAERTGGTYSTLKVQPAELEDSGVYFCASRGPTTNNEQFFGPGTRLTVL.

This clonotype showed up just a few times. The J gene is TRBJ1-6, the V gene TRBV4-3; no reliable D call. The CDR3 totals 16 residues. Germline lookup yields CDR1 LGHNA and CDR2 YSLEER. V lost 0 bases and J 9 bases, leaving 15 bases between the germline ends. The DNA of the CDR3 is TGCGCCAGCAGCCAAGACCCTACAGTGTCGGGTTCACCCCTCCACTTT. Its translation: CASSQDPTVSGSPLHF.

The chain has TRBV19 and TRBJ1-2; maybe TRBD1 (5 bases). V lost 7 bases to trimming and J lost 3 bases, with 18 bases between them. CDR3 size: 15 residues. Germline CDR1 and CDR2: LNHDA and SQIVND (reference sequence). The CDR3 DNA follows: TGTGCCAGTATGAATCTCCGGGACGGATACTATGGCTACACCTTC. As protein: CASMNLRDGYYGYTF.

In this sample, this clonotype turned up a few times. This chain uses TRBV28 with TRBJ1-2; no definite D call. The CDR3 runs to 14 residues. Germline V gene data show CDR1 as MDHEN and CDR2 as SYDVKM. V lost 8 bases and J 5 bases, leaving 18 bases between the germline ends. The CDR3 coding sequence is TGTGCCAGCGCCCGTACCTTCCGATTGTATGGCTACACCTTC. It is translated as CASARTFRLYGYTF.

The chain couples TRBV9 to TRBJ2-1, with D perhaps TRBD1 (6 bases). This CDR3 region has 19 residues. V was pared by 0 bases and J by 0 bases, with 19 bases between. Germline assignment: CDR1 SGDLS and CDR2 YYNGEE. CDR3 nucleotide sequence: TGTGCCAGCAGCGTAGACGGCAGGGGACCCCCTAGCTCCTACAATGAGCAGTTCTTC. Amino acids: CASSVDGRGPPSSYNEQFF.

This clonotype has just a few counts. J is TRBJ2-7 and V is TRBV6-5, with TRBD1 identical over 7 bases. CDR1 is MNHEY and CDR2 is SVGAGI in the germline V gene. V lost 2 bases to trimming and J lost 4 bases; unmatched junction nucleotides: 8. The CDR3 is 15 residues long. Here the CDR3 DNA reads TGTGCCAGCAGTTACCGGTACAGGGGCAAGTACGAGCAGTACTTC. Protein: CASSYRYRGKYEQYF.

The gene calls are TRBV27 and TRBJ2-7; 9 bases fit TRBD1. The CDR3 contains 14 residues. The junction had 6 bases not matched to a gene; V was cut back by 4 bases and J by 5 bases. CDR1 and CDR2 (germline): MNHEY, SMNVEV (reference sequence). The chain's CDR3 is CASSYGTGIHEQYF. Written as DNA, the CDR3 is TGTGCCAGCAGTTACGGGACAGGGATCCACGAGCAGTACTTC.

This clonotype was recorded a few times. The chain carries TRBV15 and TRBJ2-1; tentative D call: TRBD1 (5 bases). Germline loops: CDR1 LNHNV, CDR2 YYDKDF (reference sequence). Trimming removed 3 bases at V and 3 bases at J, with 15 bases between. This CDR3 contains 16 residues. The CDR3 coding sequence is TGTGCCACCAGCAGCCTACCTCAGGGCCTCTACAATGAGCAGTTCTTC. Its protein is CATSSLPQGLYNEQFF.

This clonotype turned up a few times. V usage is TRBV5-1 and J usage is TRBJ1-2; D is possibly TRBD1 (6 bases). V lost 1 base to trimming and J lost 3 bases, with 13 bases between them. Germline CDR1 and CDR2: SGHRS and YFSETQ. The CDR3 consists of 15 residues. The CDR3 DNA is TGCGCCAGCAGCTTGATGGACAGAATTTACTATGGCTACACCTTC. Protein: CASSLMDRIYYGYTF. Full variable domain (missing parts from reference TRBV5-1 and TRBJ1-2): KAGVTQTPRYLIKTRGQQVTLSCSPISGHRSVSWYQQTPGQGLQFLFEYFSETQRNKGNFPGRFSGRQFSNSRSEMNVSTLELGDSALYLCASSLMDRIYYGYTFGSGTRLTVV.

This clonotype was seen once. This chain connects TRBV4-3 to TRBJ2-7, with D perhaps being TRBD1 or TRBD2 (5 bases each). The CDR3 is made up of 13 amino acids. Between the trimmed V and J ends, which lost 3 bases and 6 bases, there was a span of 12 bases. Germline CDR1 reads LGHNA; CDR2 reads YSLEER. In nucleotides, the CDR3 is TGCGCCAGCAGCCAGTATGGGGGACGCGAGCAGTACTTC. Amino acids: CASSQYGGREQYF.

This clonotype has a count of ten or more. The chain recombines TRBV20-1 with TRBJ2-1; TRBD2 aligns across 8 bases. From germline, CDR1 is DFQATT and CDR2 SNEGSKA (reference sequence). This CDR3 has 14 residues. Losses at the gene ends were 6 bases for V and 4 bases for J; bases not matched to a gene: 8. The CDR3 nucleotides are TGCAGTGCCAACGCGGGACTAGGATACAATGAGCAGTTCTTC. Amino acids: CSANAGLGYNEQFF.